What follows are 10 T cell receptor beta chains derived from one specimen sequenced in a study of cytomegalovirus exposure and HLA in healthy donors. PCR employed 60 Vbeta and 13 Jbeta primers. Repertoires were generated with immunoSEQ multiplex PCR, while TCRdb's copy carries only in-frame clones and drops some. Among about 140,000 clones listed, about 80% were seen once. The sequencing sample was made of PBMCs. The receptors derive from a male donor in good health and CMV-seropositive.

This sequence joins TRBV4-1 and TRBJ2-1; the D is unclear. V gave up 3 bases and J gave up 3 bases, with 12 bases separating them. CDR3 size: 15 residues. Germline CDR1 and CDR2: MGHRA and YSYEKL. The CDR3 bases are TGCGCCAGCAGCCACTCCGAGGATGGCTACAATGAGCAGTTCTTC. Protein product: CASSHSEDGYNEQFF.

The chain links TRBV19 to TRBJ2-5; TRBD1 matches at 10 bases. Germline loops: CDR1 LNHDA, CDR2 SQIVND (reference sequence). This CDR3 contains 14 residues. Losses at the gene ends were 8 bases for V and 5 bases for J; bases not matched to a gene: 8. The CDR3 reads CASGRQGALETQYF. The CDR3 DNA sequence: TGTGCCAGTGGACGACAGGGGGCACTGGAGACCCAGTACTTC. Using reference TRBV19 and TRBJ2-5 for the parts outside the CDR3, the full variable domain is DGGITQSPKYLFRKEGQNVTLSCEQNLNHDAMYWYRQDPGQGLRLIYYSQIVNDFQKGDIAEGYSVSREKKESFPLTVTSAQKNPTAFYLCASGRQGALETQYFGPGTRLLVL.

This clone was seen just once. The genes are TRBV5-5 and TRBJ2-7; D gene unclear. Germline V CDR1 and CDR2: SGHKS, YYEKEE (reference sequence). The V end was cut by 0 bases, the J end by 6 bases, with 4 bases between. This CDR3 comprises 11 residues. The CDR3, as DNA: TGTGCCAGCAGCTTGGCCGTCGAGCAGTACTTC. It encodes CASSLAVEQYF.

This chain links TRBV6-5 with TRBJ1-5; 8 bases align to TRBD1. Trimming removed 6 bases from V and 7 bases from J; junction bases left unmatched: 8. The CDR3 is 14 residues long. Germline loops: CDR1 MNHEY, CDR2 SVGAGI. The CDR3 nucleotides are TGTGCCAGCAGCGGACAGGGTTGGGACCAGCCCCAGCATTTT. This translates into CASSGQGWDQPQHF.

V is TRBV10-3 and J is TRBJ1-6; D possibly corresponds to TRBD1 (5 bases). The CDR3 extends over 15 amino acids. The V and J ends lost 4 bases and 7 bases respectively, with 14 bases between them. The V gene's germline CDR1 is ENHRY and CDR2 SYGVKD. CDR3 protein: CAISGAGLTNSPLHF. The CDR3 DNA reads TGTGCCATCAGTGGAGCAGGGTTAACCAATTCACCCCTCCACTTT.

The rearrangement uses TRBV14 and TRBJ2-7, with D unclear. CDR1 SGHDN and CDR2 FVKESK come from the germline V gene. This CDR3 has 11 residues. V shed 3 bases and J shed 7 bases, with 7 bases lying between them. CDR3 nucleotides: TGTGCCAGCAGCCAGCACGGGGAGCAGTACTTC. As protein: CASSQHGEQYF.

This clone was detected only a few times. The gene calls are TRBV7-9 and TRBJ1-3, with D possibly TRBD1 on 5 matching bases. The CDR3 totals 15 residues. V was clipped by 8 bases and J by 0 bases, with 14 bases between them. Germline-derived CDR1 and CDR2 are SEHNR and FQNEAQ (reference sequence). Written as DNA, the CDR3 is TGTGCCAGCTCCTTTACAGGCACCTCTGGAAACACCATATATTTT. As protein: CASSFTGTSGNTIYF.

CDR3 protein: CASSTSTRGWNEQFF. In DNA form, the CDR3 reads TGTGCCAGTAGTACTAGTACTAGGGGGTGGAATGAGCAGTTCTTC. The rearrangement joins TRBV19 to TRBJ2-1, with D possibly TRBD1 on 6 matching bases. The V gene's germline CDR1 is LNHDA and CDR2 SQIVND (reference sequence). The CDR3 loop spans 15 amino acids. Trimming shortened V by 4 bases and J by 7 bases, and 17 bases separated the two germline ends.

CDR3 sequence: CARSSIPGQAYGYTF. Here the CDR3 DNA reads TGTGCCAGAAGCTCTATCCCGGGACAGGCTTATGGCTACACCTTC. The J gene is TRBJ1-2, the V gene TRBV5-3; 8 bases line up with TRBD1. TRBV5-3 has ORF status, its function being uncertain. CDR3 length: 15 amino acids. The V segment lost 3 bases and the J segment 5 bases; nucleotides outside the gene matches: 9.

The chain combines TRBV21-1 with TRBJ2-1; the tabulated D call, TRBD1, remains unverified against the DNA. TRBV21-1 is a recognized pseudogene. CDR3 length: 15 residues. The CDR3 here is CASSRERGPHNEQFF. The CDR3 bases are TGTGCCAGCAGCAGGGAGAGGGGGCCCCACAATGAGCAGTTCTTC.